A single sample gave rise to the 22 T cell receptor beta chains below, sequenced in a study of cytomegalovirus exposure and HLA in healthy donors. Both 60 Vbeta primers and 13 Jbeta primers went into the PCR. Here immunoSEQ multiplex PCR was the method, and the copy in TCRdb shows in-frame clones only, minus some. The listing records 60,000 to 70,000 clones. The sequencing sample was made of PBMCs. The receptors were sampled from a boy between 10 and 17 years old in good health and CMV-seronegative.

The chain is built from TRBV6-5 and TRBJ2-7; TRBD2 is a possible D gene (5 bases). The CDR3 extends over 15 amino acids. V lost 2 bases, J lost 9 bases, and 20 bases lay in between. Looked up from germline, CDR1 is MNHEY and CDR2 is SVGAGI. CDR3 nucleotides: TGTGCCAGCAGTTACAGGACTTTTGGAATGGATAGGCAGTACTTC. It encodes CASSYRTFGMDRQYF.

The gene calls are TRBV5-1 and TRBJ2-1; 9 nucleotides agree with TRBD1. Trimming cost V 7 bases and J 8 bases; bases outside gene matches: 13. The CDR3 runs to 15 residues. Germline values: CDR1 SGHRS, CDR2 YFSETQ. CDR3: CASGPAGTGHDEQFF. CDR3 nucleotide sequence: TGCGCCAGCGGTCCAGCGGGGACAGGGCACGATGAGCAGTTCTTC.

The V gene is TRBV6-6, the J gene TRBJ1-5; D not certain. Per germline, CDR1 MNHNY and CDR2 SVGAGI (reference sequence). The CDR3 loop spans 15 amino acids. V lost 2 bases to trimming and J lost 3 bases, with 11 bases between them. CDR3 region: CASSYMGSDNQPQHF. In DNA, the CDR3 is TGTGCCAGCAGTTACATGGGGAGTGACAATCAGCCCCAGCATTTT.

V and J are TRBV29-1 and TRBJ1-1, with no clear D. The V and J ends lost 6 bases and 0 bases respectively, with 5 bases between them. The CDR3 spans 11 residues. CDR1 and CDR2 from the germline V gene are SQVTM and ANQGSEA. The DNA for the CDR3 is TGCAGCGTCCGAGTGAACACTGAAGCTTTCTTT. Residues: CSVRVNTEAFF.

The V gene is TRBV5-5, the J gene TRBJ1-1; TRBD1 aligns across 8 bases. The V gene end was trimmed by 2 bases and the J gene end by 4 bases; junction bases not matched to a gene: 1. Per the germline V gene, CDR1 is SGHKS and CDR2 is YYEKEE (reference sequence). CDR3 length: 13 amino acids. CDR3 nucleotides: TGTGCCAGCAGCTTCGGACAGGGCACTGAAGCTTTCTTT. Amino acids: CASSFGQGTEAFF.

The chain links TRBV13 to TRBJ2-7; a weak D match, TRBD1 (5 bases). V was cut by 1 base and J by 3 bases, with 10 bases left in between. Germline assignment: CDR1 PRHDT and CDR2 FYEKMQ (reference sequence). CDR3 length: 14 amino acids. Here the CDR3 reads CASSLAQVDYEQYF. In DNA form, the CDR3 reads TGTGCCAGCAGCTTAGCACAGGTGGACTACGAGCAGTACTTC.

Details on this clone: The junction departs from the called germline gene at one end, perhaps through a read error. The chain recombines TRBV4-3 with TRBJ1-2; tentatively, D is TRBD1 (6 bases). Germline V gene data show CDR1 as LGHNA and CDR2 as YSLEER. The CDR3 is made up of 16 amino acids. CDR3 sequence: CASSQDPGQPNYGHTF. The CDR3 region has the DNA TGCGCCAGCAGCCAAGATCCCGGACAGCCTAACTATGGCCACACCTTC.

The chain uses TRBV11-1 and TRBJ2-7, with 10 bases aligning to TRBD1. The germline CDR1 and CDR2 sequences are SGHAT and FQDESV (reference sequence). V lost 2 bases and J lost 4; bases outside the gene matches: 5. This CDR3 has 15 residues. The DNA of the CDR3 is TGTGCCAGCAGCTTACCCGGGACAGGGGAGTACGAGCAGTACTTC. Translating gives CASSLPGTGEYEQYF.

This rearrangement joins TRBV27 to TRBJ1-2; D not resolved. CDR1 MNHEY and CDR2 SMNVEV come from the germline V gene (reference sequence). The CDR3 sequence is 13 residues long. V was pared by 3 bases and J by 4 bases, with 9 bases between. Written as DNA, the CDR3 is TGTGCCAGCAGTTTTACTGCAACCTATGGCTACACCTTC. Residues: CASSFTATYGYTF.

The rearrangement links TRBV6-6 to TRBJ2-2, with TRBD2 as a possible D gene (5 bases). The CDR3 loop spans 16 amino acids. V lost 2 bases to trimming and J lost 5 bases, with 15 bases between them. Germline lookup yields CDR1 MNHNY and CDR2 SVGAGI (reference sequence). CDR3: CASSYPLAAATGELFF. The CDR3 nucleotides read TGTGCCAGCAGTTACCCCCTTGCAGCGGCTACCGGGGAGCTGTTTTTT.

The chain carries TRBV10-3 and TRBJ2-2, with a weak D call TRBD1 (6 bases). The CDR3 covers 13 residues. Germline CDR1 reads ENHRY; CDR2 reads SYGVKD. Trimming removed 6 bases at V and 5 bases at J, with 10 bases between. The CDR3 sequence: CAIRDTGTGELFF. For the CDR3, the DNA is TGTGCCATCAGAGATACAGGGACCGGGGAGCTGTTTTTT.

The chain has TRBV10-3 and TRBJ1-1; D possibly corresponds to TRBD1 (5 bases). The germline V and J ends were trimmed by 7 bases and 2 bases, with 17 bases remaining between them. CDR3 length: 15 amino acids. The germline gives CDR1 ENHRY, CDR2 SYGVKD. CDR3 bases: TGTGCCATCAAAGGCAGGGATATAGAAAACACTGAAGCTTTCTTT. It is translated as CAIKGRDIENTEAFF.

The V gene is TRBV30, the J gene TRBJ2-3; TRBD2 is a possible D gene (7 bases). Germline V lookup: CDR1 GTSNPN, CDR2 SVGIG (reference sequence). Trimming removed 5 bases from V and 0 bases from J, with 12 bases in between. The CDR3 is made up of 14 amino acids. CDR3 residues: CAWERGASTDTQYF. CDR3 DNA sequence: TGTGCCTGGGAACGGGGGGCCAGCACAGATACGCAGTATTTT.

The rearrangement joins TRBV9 to TRBJ1-2, with D perhaps matching TRBD1 (6 bases). Germline assignment: CDR1 SGDLS and CDR2 YYNGEE. V was shortened by 0 bases and J by 2 bases, with 26 bases between the two germline ends. The CDR3 length is 20 residues. CDR3 nucleotide sequence: TGTGCCAGCAGCGTAGTATCGGGGCAGGGGACCGCTCCAACAAACTATGGCTACACCTTC. It codes for CASSVVSGQGTAPTNYGYTF.

The rearrangement uses TRBV7-9 and TRBJ2-5; TRBD2 agrees at 8 bases. Germline trimming cut 5 bases from V and 0 bases from J; bases unmatched to any gene: 11. Looked up from germline, CDR1 is SEHNR and CDR2 is FQNEAQ (reference sequence). There are 17 residues in the CDR3. Here the CDR3 DNA reads TGTGCCAGCAGCCCCTTGGCGGGGGGCCAGTACCAAGAGACCCAGTACTTC. This sequence encodes CASSPLAGGQYQETQYF.

The V gene is TRBV7-2, the J gene TRBJ2-1; a possible D gene is TRBD2 (6 bases). Trimming left V 0 bases short and J 8 bases short, with 14 bases between. The CDR3 loop spans 15 amino acids. Germline loops: CDR1 SGHTA, CDR2 FQGNSA. The CDR3 loop is CASSLAGLPDYEQFF. The CDR3 DNA reads as TGTGCCAGCAGCTTAGCGGGACTCCCCGACTATGAGCAGTTCTTC.

The genes are TRBV9 and TRBJ2-1; TRBD1 is a possible D gene (5 bases). The CDR3 consists of 16 residues. Germline V gives CDR1 SGDLS, CDR2 YYNGEE. Trimming removed 3 bases from V and 0 bases from J, with 13 bases in between. CDR3 coding DNA: TGTGCCAGCAGCGGGATAACTGGACACTCCTACAATGAGCAGTTCTTC. This translates into CASSGITGHSYNEQFF.

The rearrangement links TRBV18 to TRBJ2-3; the D is unclear. V lost 6 bases and J lost 2, with 9 bases in between. CDR3 length: 13 residues. Germline CDR1 is KGHSH and CDR2 is LQKENI. The CDR3 nucleotides are TGTGCCAGCTCCGATACTTCCACAGATACGCAGTATTTT. Its translation is CASSDTSTDTQYF.

This rearrangement joins TRBV4-1 to TRBJ1-1; D gene ambiguous. V was pared by 4 bases and J by 2 bases, with 8 bases between. Germline CDR1 is MGHRA and CDR2 is YSYEKL. The CDR3 totals 13 residues. CDR3 DNA sequence: TGCGCCAGCAGCCCTCGTATCAACACTGAAGCTTTCTTT. Protein sequence: CASSPRINTEAFF.

The chain recombines TRBV25-1 with TRBJ1-1, with TRBD1 as a possible D gene (6 bases). CDR1 and CDR2 from the germline V gene are MGHDK and SYGVNS. This CDR3 spans 14 amino acids. Between the trimmed V and J ends, which lost 6 bases and 0 bases, there was a span of 11 bases. CDR3 in DNA: TGTGCCAGCAGATACAGGGAGATGAACACTGAAGCTTTCTTT. Translation: CASRYREMNTEAFF.

The CDR3 DNA reads as TGTGCCAGCAGCTTTGACGGGGGGACCACTGAAGCTTTCTTT. Translated, it gives CASSFDGGTTEAFF. The V call is TRBV5-6, the J call TRBJ1-1; TRBD1 might be the D (5 bases). The V end lost 2 bases, the J end lost 4 bases, and 12 bases lay between the germline ends. Germline lookup yields CDR1 SGHDT and CDR2 YYEEEE. The CDR3 spans 14 residues.

The genes are TRBV7-8 and TRBJ2-7, with 9 positions matching TRBD1. The CDR3 length is 14 residues. With 0 bases clipped from V and 3 bases from J, the junction kept 0 bases outside the gene matches. Germline V gene sequence: CDR1 SGHVS, CDR2 FQNEAQ. In nucleotides, the CDR3 is TGTGCCAGCAGCTTAGCGGGACAGGGCTACGAGCAGTACTTC. Protein sequence: CASSLAGQGYEQYF.